This TCR beta chain comes out of a study of T-cell memory formation after mild COVID-19. A 5'RACE reaction primed in the constant segment made cDNA libraries of TCR alpha and TCR beta, and these carried sample barcodes and UMIs. In TCRdb, the 5' RACE reads were re-called with MiXCR into one record per CDR3 protein. Of fewer than 650,000 distinct CDR3 sequences listed, about 22% are singletons. In its sample, this clonotype was seen a few times. The CDR3 is made up of 15 amino acids. The germline V and J ends were trimmed by 4 bases and 3 bases, with 16 bases remaining between them. Looked up from germline, CDR1 is SGHDT and CDR2 is YYEEEE.

The chain has TRBV5-6 and TRBJ1-2; D call uncertain. The sequence was obtained from an adult woman who had mild COVID-19 (a few samples of this study predate the infection). Cell type and time point are not known. Sequencing was carried out using PBMCs or a T cell subset sorted from them (not recorded which). CDR3 nucleotide sequence: TGTGCCAGCAGCCCGCTCCGCGAAGCTTACTATGGCTACACCTTC. As protein: CASSPLREAYYGYTF.